The clone carrying this T cell receptor (beta chain) has ten or more counts. This entry belongs to a study of blood T cells in healthy people across ages. A second PCR of 7 to 11 cycles used a sample-barcoded 5' primer and a J-beta primer mix. Each of the cDNA molecules was tagged by a template-switch adaptor with 12 random nucleotides. Per-sample output comprised a minimum of 2.5 million paired-end reads containing CDR3. TCRdb re-called the 5' RACE reads with MiXCR, one entry per CDR3 protein. The table shows 1.8 million or so distinct CDR3 sequences, with 30% to 40% occurring only once. A minimum of 6.5 million PBMCs was isolated per sample. The ends were cut back, 3 bases at V and 5 bases at J, with 19 bases in the middle. CDR1 is SQVTM, CDR2 ANQGSEA, per germline. There are 15 residues in the CDR3.

This chain links TRBV29-1 with TRBJ2-5, with D possibly matching TRBD2 (7 bases). Sample: blood. This TCR came from a human donor in good health. CDR3 DNA: TGCAGCGTTGACTACGGCTCAGGGAGGGGGGAGACCCAGTACTTC. This gives the protein CSVDYGSGRGETQYF.